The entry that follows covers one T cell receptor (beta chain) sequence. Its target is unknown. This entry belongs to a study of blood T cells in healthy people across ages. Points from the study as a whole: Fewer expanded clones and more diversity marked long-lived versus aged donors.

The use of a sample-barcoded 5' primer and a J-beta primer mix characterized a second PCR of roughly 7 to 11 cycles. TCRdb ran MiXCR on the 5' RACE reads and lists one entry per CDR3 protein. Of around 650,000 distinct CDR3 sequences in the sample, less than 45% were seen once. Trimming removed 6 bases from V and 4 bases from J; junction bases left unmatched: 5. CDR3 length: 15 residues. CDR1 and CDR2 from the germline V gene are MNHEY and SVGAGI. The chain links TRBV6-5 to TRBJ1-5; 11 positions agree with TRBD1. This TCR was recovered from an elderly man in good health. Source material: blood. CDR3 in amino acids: CASRRGTGGNQPQHF. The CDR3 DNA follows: TGTGCCAGCAGACGAGGGACAGGGGGTAATCAGCCCCAGCATTTT.